This T cell receptor (beta chain) was profiled in a study of blood T cell repertoires in COVID-19. The V gene end was trimmed by 0 bases and the J gene end by 2 bases; junction bases not matched to a gene: 3. Germline values: CDR1 MNHEY, CDR2 SVGEGT. The CDR3 consists of 16 residues. Assay: immunoSEQ multiplex PCR; the TCRdb copy retains only in-frame clones and omits some. This sample yields around 620,000 clones, of which approximately 90% are seen a single time; roughly 0.25% belongs to the top ten. This chain uses TRBV6-2 or TRBV6-3 with TRBJ2-1, with TRBD1 matching 8 bases. The sample comprised peripheral blood. The source is a woman under 30 with acute or convalescent COVID-19. As DNA, the CDR3 is TGTGCCAGCAGTTACTCCGAGACAGGGGCCTACAATGAGCAGTTCTTC. Amino acid sequence: CASSYSETGAYNEQFF.